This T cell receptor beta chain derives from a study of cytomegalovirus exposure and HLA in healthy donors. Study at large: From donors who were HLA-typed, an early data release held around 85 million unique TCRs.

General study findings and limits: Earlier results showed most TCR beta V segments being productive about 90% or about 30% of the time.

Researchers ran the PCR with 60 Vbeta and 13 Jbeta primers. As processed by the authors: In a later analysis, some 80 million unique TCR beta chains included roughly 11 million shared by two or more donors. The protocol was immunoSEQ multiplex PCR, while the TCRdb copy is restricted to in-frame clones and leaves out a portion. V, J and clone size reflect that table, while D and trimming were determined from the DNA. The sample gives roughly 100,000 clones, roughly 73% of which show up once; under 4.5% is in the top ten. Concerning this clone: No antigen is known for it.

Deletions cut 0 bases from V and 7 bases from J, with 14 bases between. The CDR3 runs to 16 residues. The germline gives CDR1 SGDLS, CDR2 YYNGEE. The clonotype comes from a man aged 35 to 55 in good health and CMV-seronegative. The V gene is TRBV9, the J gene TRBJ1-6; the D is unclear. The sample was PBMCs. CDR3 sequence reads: CASSVGATLLNSPLHF. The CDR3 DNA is TGTGCCAGCAGCGTAGGTGCTACTCTCCTAAATTCACCCCTCCACTTT.